Presented here are 31 T cell receptor beta chains from one specimen sequenced in a study of blood T cell repertoires in COVID-19. Profiled with immunoSEQ multiplex PCR; TCRdb holds only in-frame clones, not every one. The sample has approximately 110,000 clones; more than 70% are singletons. The sequenced sample consisted of peripheral blood. The source is a human donor in a cohort sampled during active COVID-19.

The chain employs TRBV28 and TRBJ2-2; D unclear. The CDR3 length is 13 residues. V was trimmed by 2 bases and J by 6 bases, leaving 7 bases between them. In germline, CDR1 is MDHEN, CDR2 SYDVKM. CDR3 amino acids: CASSLGPPGELFF. CDR3 coding DNA: TGTGCCAGCAGTTTAGGCCCCCCCGGGGAGCTGTTTTTT.

The chain carries TRBV19 and TRBJ1-5, with D maybe TRBD1 (6 bases). The CDR3 length is 12 residues. The germline CDR1 and CDR2 sequences are LNHDA and SQIVND (reference sequence). Trimming cost V 5 bases and J 9 bases, with 11 bases left between them. CDR3 DNA sequence: TGTGCCAGTAGTGCGGGGGCCGGGCCCCAGCATTTT. Translating gives CASSAGAGPQHF.

This clone appeared a single time. V gene TRBV5-4 combines with J gene TRBJ2-1; TRBD2 matches at 10 bases. In germline, CDR1 is SGHNT, CDR2 YYREEE (reference sequence). V was clipped by 4 bases and J by 1 base; unmatched bases: 2. This CDR3 contains 15 residues. In nucleotides, the CDR3 is TGTGCCAGCAGCCTTAGCGGGGGGTCCTACAATGAGCAGTTCTTC. Translating gives CASSLSGGSYNEQFF.

The chain links TRBV7-9 to TRBJ1-6; the match to TRBD1 covers 7 bases. Germline lookup yields CDR1 SEHNR and CDR2 FQNEAQ (reference sequence). CDR3 size: 14 residues. V shed 1 base, J shed 12 bases, and the junction held 6 bases outside the gene matches. The CDR3 here is CASSLVGQAGPLHF. DNA of the CDR3: TGTGCCAGCAGCTTAGTTGGACAGGCCGGACCCCTCCACTTT.

V gene TRBV27 combines with J gene TRBJ1-2; 8 positions match TRBD1. This CDR3 region has 18 residues. Germline loops: CDR1 MNHEY, CDR2 SMNVEV (reference sequence). V shed 4 bases and J 3 bases; nucleotides not matched to a gene: 16. CDR3 bases: TGTGCCAGCAGTTCCAAAGGGACAGGCCATCTGGGGGACTATGGCTACACCTTC. Translating it yields CASSSKGTGHLGDYGYTF.

This clone was detected only once. The rearrangement joins TRBV7-6 to TRBJ2-7, with a tentative D call TRBD1 (5 bases). CDR3 size: 15 residues. Trimming left V 3 bases short and J 0 bases short, with 12 bases between. CDR1 SGHVS and CDR2 FNYEAQ come from the germline V gene. The CDR3 DNA sequence: TGTGCCAGCAGCTTCCCCAGGGTAGACTCCTACGAGCAGTACTTC. Protein product: CASSFPRVDSYEQYF.

This clone was counted only a few times. The CDR3 DNA is TGTGCCAGCAGCTTCGGACAGGTTGGGGGTGATAATGAAAAACTGTTTTTT. Translation gives CASSFGQVGGDNEKLFF. The J gene is TRBJ1-4, the V gene TRBV5-4, with 7 positions matching TRBD1. The CDR3 totals 17 residues. V lost 2 bases, J lost 4 bases, and 11 bases stayed unmatched. Germline V gives CDR1 SGHNT, CDR2 YYREEE (reference sequence). The entire variable domain, with the rest obtained from reference TRBV5-4 and TRBJ1-4, is as follows: ETGVTQSPTHLIKTRGQQVTLRCSSQSGHNTVSWYQQALGQGPQFIFQYYREEENGRGNFPPRFSGLQFPNYSSELNVNALELDDSALYLCASSFGQVGGDNEKLFFGSGTQLSVL.

V usage is TRBV4-1 and J usage is TRBJ2-1; D is ambiguous. V was cut by 0 bases and J by 3 bases, with 9 bases left in between. The CDR3 runs to 15 residues. The V gene's germline CDR1 is MGHRA and CDR2 YSYEKL. The CDR3 loop reads CASSQDRGGYNEQFF. CDR3 DNA sequence: TGCGCCAGCAGCCAAGATCGAGGCGGCTACAATGAGCAGTTCTTC.

V is TRBV5-6 and J is TRBJ2-7, with TRBD2 identical over 8 bases. Germline V gene data show CDR1 as SGHDT and CDR2 as YYEEEE. The CDR3 contains 14 residues. V dropped 4 bases and J dropped 1; count of bases not matched to a gene: 4. CDR3 sequence reads: CASSPGLGSYEQYF. The CDR3 DNA reads as TGTGCCAGCAGCCCGGGACTAGGGTCCTACGAGCAGTACTTC.

The chain uses TRBV27 and TRBJ2-2, with D possibly matching TRBD2 (6 bases). V gave up 2 bases and J gave up 2 bases, with 9 bases separating them. From germline, CDR1 is MNHEY and CDR2 SMNVEV (reference sequence). This CDR3 spans 15 amino acids. The CDR3 here is CASSLAAGNTGELFF. CDR3 nucleotide sequence: TGTGCCAGCAGTTTAGCAGCGGGCAACACCGGGGAGCTGTTTTTT.

V and J are TRBV18 and TRBJ1-2; TRBD1 matches 9 bases. With 0 bases clipped from V and 3 bases from J, the junction kept 5 bases outside the gene matches. Germline V gives CDR1 KGHSH, CDR2 LQKENI. The CDR3 consists of 16 residues. The CDR3: CASSPPGQGAYYGYTF. The CDR3 region has the DNA TGTGCCAGCTCACCACCGGGACAGGGCGCTTACTATGGCTACACCTTC.

The rearrangement links TRBV7-9 to TRBJ1-4; perhaps TRBD1 as D (6 bases). The germline V gene encodes CDR1 SEHNR and CDR2 FQNEAQ (reference sequence). The CDR3 is 15 amino acids. The V end was cut by 5 bases, the J end by 5 bases, with 15 bases between. The chain's CDR3 is CASSLAQGRNEKLFF. CDR3 DNA: TGTGCCAGCAGCCTGGCTCAGGGGCGGAATGAAAAACTGTTTTTT.

The V and J genes are TRBV5-1 and TRBJ2-7; D gene ambiguous. Between the trimmed V and J ends, which lost 3 bases and 6 bases, there was a span of 19 bases. Germline CDR1 reads SGHRS; CDR2 reads YFSETQ. There are 15 residues in the CDR3. The chain's CDR3 is CASSSEVPGLGEQYF. CDR3 in DNA: TGCGCCAGCAGCTCCGAGGTCCCCGGCCTCGGCGAGCAGTACTTC.

The chain joins TRBV10-3 to TRBJ1-3; D might be TRBD1 (5 bases). Trimming cost V 3 bases and J 4 bases, with 10 bases left between them. CDR3 length: 14 residues. Germline V gene lookup returns CDR1 ENHRY and CDR2 SYGVKD. CDR3 amino acids: CAISEGARGNTIYF. CDR3 sequence (DNA): TGTGCCATCAGTGAAGGGGCGCGCGGAAACACCATATATTTT.

The rearrangement joins TRBV18 to TRBJ2-7; the D gene is possibly TRBD1 (5 bases). Trimming took off 0 bases at V and 2 bases at J, with 14 bases between the two ends. Per germline, CDR1 KGHSH and CDR2 LQKENI. CDR3 length: 16 residues. Here the CDR3 reads CASSPPGWTNTYEQYF. CDR3 nucleotide sequence: TGTGCCAGCTCACCACCTGGTTGGACAAACACCTACGAGCAGTACTTC.

This rearrangement joins TRBV19 to TRBJ2-5; TRBD1 aligns across 8 bases. With 3 bases clipped from V and 3 bases from J, the junction kept 6 bases outside the gene matches. The CDR3 covers 15 residues. CDR1 is LNHDA, CDR2 SQIVND, per germline (reference sequence). CDR3 region: CASSMATGAKETQYF. The CDR3 DNA reads TGTGCCAGTAGTATGGCGACAGGGGCCAAAGAGACCCAGTACTTC.

The chain couples TRBV6-1 to TRBJ1-5; D not certain. This CDR3 region has 14 residues. Germline loops: CDR1 MNHNS, CDR2 SASEGT. Trimming shortened V by 2 bases and J by 0 bases, and 5 bases separated the two germline ends. The CDR3 sequence is CASSELDSNQPQHF. CDR3 bases: TGTGCCAGCAGTGAATTAGATAGCAATCAGCCCCAGCATTTT.

This clone was picked up one time. The chain recombines TRBV2 with TRBJ1-6; D not certain. This CDR3 comprises 13 residues. Germline V gives CDR1 SNHLY, CDR2 FYNNEI. V was cut by 2 bases and J by 8 bases, with 7 bases left in between. CDR3 amino acids: CASSEFSDSPLHF. In DNA form, the CDR3 reads TGTGCCAGCAGTGAATTTTCAGATTCACCCCTCCACTTT.

The chain has TRBV2 and TRBJ1-4; a weak D match, TRBD1 (6 bases). This CDR3 comprises 13 residues. The ends were cut back, 8 bases at V and 2 bases at J, with 9 bases in the middle. Germline CDR1 and CDR2: SNHLY and FYNNEI. The CDR3 loop reads CASWGPTNEKLFF. The CDR3 nucleotides read TGTGCCAGCTGGGGGCCCACTAATGAAAAACTGTTTTTT. The full variable domain, rest sourced from reference TRBV2 and TRBJ1-4, is EPEVTQTPSHQVTQMGQEVILRCVPISNHLYFYWYRQILGQKVEFLVSFYNNEISEKSEIFDDQFSVERPDGSNFTLKIRSTKLEDSAMYFCASWGPTNEKLFFGSGTQLSVL.

The chain carries TRBV7-9 and TRBJ1-5, with D tentatively TRBD1 (6 bases). V was pared by 5 bases and J by 5 bases, with 10 bases between. The germline gives CDR1 SEHNR, CDR2 FQNEAQ (reference sequence). CDR3 length: 13 residues. The CDR3 here is CASSGRGDQPQHF. CDR3 DNA sequence: TGTGCCAGCAGCGGGAGGGGGGATCAGCCCCAGCATTTT.

The chain has TRBV6-1 and TRBJ2-3, with TRBD2 identical over 8 bases. Germline CDR1 reads MNHNS; CDR2 reads SASEGT. V trimming: 4 bases; J trimming: 6 bases; junction bases outside the gene matches: 12. The CDR3 runs 16 residues. The CDR3 sequence: CASSVAGAGGGDTQYF. DNA of the CDR3: TGTGCCAGCAGTGTTGCAGGTGCGGGAGGTGGGGATACGCAGTATTTT.

The V call is TRBV6-1, the J call TRBJ1-4; perhaps TRBD1 as D (5 bases). The V end lost 4 bases, the J end lost 0 bases, and 24 bases lay between the germline ends. The length of the CDR3 is 20 residues. Germline assignment: CDR1 MNHNS and CDR2 SASEGT. In DNA, the CDR3 is TGTGCCAGCAGTGGACGGGGGGGTAGGAGGTGGGAGACAACTAATGAAAAACTGTTTTTT. It translates to CASSGRGGRRWETTNEKLFF.

The rearrangement links TRBV29-1 to TRBJ1-2; 7 nucleotides align to TRBD1. J was trimmed by 2 bases and V by 7 bases; bases with no gene match: 7. The CDR3 has 13 residues. Germline V CDR1 and CDR2: SQVTM, ANQGSEA. CDR3 loop: CSARGTENYGYTF. The CDR3 nucleotides are TGCAGCGCCCGTGGGACAGAGAACTATGGCTACACCTTC.

In nucleotides, the CDR3 is TGTGCCAGCGCCCAGGGTTACGAGCAGTACTTC. The encoded protein is CASAQGYEQYF. The chain links TRBV3-1 (or the pseudogene TRBV3-2) to TRBJ2-7; D is possibly TRBD1 (5 bases). CDR3 length equals 11 residues. Trimming removed 8 bases at V and 4 bases at J, with 9 bases between. CDR1 is LGHDT and CDR2 is YNNKEL in the germline V gene (reference sequence).

CDR3 in amino acids: CAISAGLEVNTEAFF. The CDR3, as DNA: TGTGCCATCAGTGCCGGCCTGGAGGTGAACACTGAAGCTTTCTTT. This rearrangement joins TRBV10-3 to TRBJ1-1; the D is unclear. The CDR3 covers 15 residues. The V gene lost 4 bases and the J gene lost 0 bases, with 12 bases spanning the gap. CDR1 and CDR2 (germline): ENHRY, SYGVKD.

The chain couples TRBV5-6 to TRBJ2-1, with 8 bases that match TRBD2. The CDR3 is 15 amino acids. V was clipped by 0 bases and J by 3 bases; unmatched bases: 2. Germline lookup yields CDR1 SGHDT and CDR2 YYEEEE. CDR3 DNA sequence: TGTGCCAGCAGCTTGGACGGGAGGGGCTACAATGAGCAGTTCTTC. Translated, it gives CASSLDGRGYNEQFF. Drawing the rest from reference TRBV5-6 and TRBJ2-1, the complete variable domain is DAGVTQSPTHLIKTRGQQVTLRCSPKSGHDTVSWYQQALGQGPQFIFQYYEEEERQRGNFPDRFSGHQFPNYSSELNVNALLLGDSALYLCASSLDGRGYNEQFFGPGTRLTVL.

This clone was observed a few times. The J gene is TRBJ2-1, the V gene TRBV29-1; TRBD2 might be the D (5 bases). Trimming took 0 bases from V and 4 from J, leaving 10 bases between them. The CDR3 runs 14 residues. The germline gives CDR1 SQVTM, CDR2 ANQGSEA. The CDR3 spells CSVEEGGSYNEQFF. The DNA of the CDR3 is TGCAGCGTTGAAGAAGGTGGGAGTTACAATGAGCAGTTCTTC.

The rearrangement uses TRBV27 and TRBJ1-1; TRBD1 might be the D (5 bases). The V end lost 6 bases, the J end lost 10 bases, and 15 bases lay between the germline ends. CDR1 MNHEY and CDR2 SMNVEV come from the germline V gene (reference sequence). The CDR3 has 12 residues. CDR3 protein: CASRKPSGLAFF. The CDR3 DNA reads TGTGCCAGCAGGAAACCATCAGGGTTAGCTTTCTTT.

The chain employs TRBV19 and TRBJ2-1; D gene uncertain. Looked up from germline, CDR1 is LNHDA and CDR2 is SQIVND (reference sequence). Between the trimmed V and J ends, which lost 9 bases and 9 bases, there was a span of 36 bases. The CDR3 is 19 amino acids. The CDR3 DNA reads TGTGCCAGGCGTCCGATTGCCACGAACCTAAAAAGAAGGTCAGGTGAGCAGTTCTTC. Translated, it gives CARRPIATNLKRRSGEQFF.

This chain connects TRBV7-3 to TRBJ1-3, with a possible D match to TRBD1 (5 bases). V lost 5 bases and J 0 bases, leaving 17 bases between the germline ends. CDR3 length: 17 amino acids. Germline assignment: CDR1 SGHTA and CDR2 FQGTGA. The DNA for the CDR3 is TGTGCCAGCAGCCCCAACCTGGACATTTGCTCTGGAAACACCATATATTTT. Translated: CASSPNLDICSGNTIYF.

J is TRBJ1-1 and V is TRBV12-3 or TRBV12-4; possibly TRBD1 for D (6 bases). Trimming shortened V by 3 bases and J by 4 bases, and 9 bases separated the two germline ends. The CDR3 runs 13 residues. CDR3 loop: CASSLRGATEAFF. The CDR3 DNA is TGTGCCAGCAGTTTGCGGGGGGCCACTGAAGCTTTCTTT.